These 14 T cell receptor beta chains were all obtained from the same sample, sequenced in a study of cytomegalovirus exposure and HLA in healthy donors (dated by TCRdb to about 2017). Library construction relied on the immunoSEQ multiplex PCR assay. For the multiplex PCR, a mixture combining 60 forward primers for TCR Vbeta segments and 13 reverse primers for TCR Jbeta segments was used. The table comes from immuneACCESS by way of TCRdb, which keeps in-frame sequences with V and J called. Part of the clones is missing from these tables; in studies checked, under half for an unresolved V gene and the rest for unknown reasons. The sample has some 130,000 clones on record, approximately 84% of them singletons. The top ten hold approximately 3% of the sample. Sequenced material: PBMCs. The receptors stem from a boy under 10 years old in good health and CMV-seronegative.

This clone showed up just once. J is TRBJ2-3 and V is TRBV4-2; 7 bases agree with TRBD2. V was clipped by 4 bases and J by 2 bases; unmatched bases: 18. This CDR3 is 19 amino acids long. Germline CDR1 LGHNA, CDR2 YNFKEQ. CDR3 amino acids: CASSPGGGVRVMITDTQYF. The CDR3 DNA is TGTGCCAGCAGCCCCGGTGGGGGGGTAAGGGTGATGATCACAGATACGCAGTATTTT.

The chain uses TRBV7-6 and TRBJ2-1; the match to TRBD2 covers 10 bases. Germline V CDR1 and CDR2: SGHVS, FNYEAQ. V gave up 1 base and J gave up 3 bases; unmatched junction bases: 12. This CDR3 spans 19 amino acids. The chain's CDR3 is CASSLEWRERGGIYNEQFF. The CDR3 nucleotides read TGTGCCAGCAGCTTAGAGTGGAGAGAGCGGGGGGGCATCTACAATGAGCAGTTCTTC.

The chain combines TRBV18 with TRBJ2-3; D gene uncertain. V shed 1 base and J shed 4 bases, with 6 bases lying between them. Germline assignment: CDR1 KGHSH and CDR2 LQKENI. There are 13 residues in the CDR3. The CDR3 DNA sequence: TGTGCCAGCTCACCACTAGATGCAGATACGCAGTATTTT. This translates into CASSPLDADTQYF.

DNA of the CDR3: TGTGCCAGCAGCCCCAGGGAAGCTGGAAACACCATATATTTT. It yields the protein CASSPREAGNTIYF. The chain uses TRBV6-1 and TRBJ1-3, with a possible D match to TRBD1 (5 bases). The CDR3 is made up of 14 amino acids. The V end lost 6 bases, the J end lost 2 bases, and 11 bases lay between the germline ends. Germline CDR1 reads MNHNS; CDR2 reads SASEGT.

Turning to this clone: Within the sample, other DNA sequences also encode this same CDR3. This rearrangement joins TRBV7-9 to TRBJ1-1; D is undetermined. This CDR3 spans 13 amino acids. In germline, CDR1 is SEHNR, CDR2 FQNEAQ (reference sequence). Trimming removed 1 base at V and 5 bases at J, with 8 bases between. CDR3 nucleotides: TGTGCCAGCAGCTTAGGAGGTGGGACTGAAGCTTTCTTT. Translation: CASSLGGGTEAFF.

The J gene is TRBJ1-4, the V gene TRBV27, with TRBD1 matching 10 bases. V gave up 5 bases and J gave up 6 bases; unmatched junction bases: 6. The germline CDR1 and CDR2 sequences are MNHEY and SMNVEV (reference sequence). The CDR3 runs 15 residues. This CDR3 is CASSPGTGEDEKLFF. DNA for the CDR3: TGTGCCAGCAGTCCGGGGACAGGGGAGGATGAAAAACTGTTTTTT.

In its sample, this clone was seen once. The chain links TRBV19 to TRBJ1-5; 7 positions match TRBD1. The V segment lost 9 bases and the J segment 3 bases; nucleotides outside the gene matches: 8. This CDR3 contains 14 residues. Germline V gene sequence: CDR1 LNHDA, CDR2 SQIVND (reference sequence). The CDR3 sequence: CASSLGTVNQPQHF. The DNA of the CDR3 is TGTGCCAGCAGCCTAGGGACAGTCAATCAGCCCCAGCATTTT.

V usage is TRBV27 and J usage is TRBJ1-4; D is undetermined. The CDR3 consists of 15 residues. The germline V gene has CDR1 MNHEY and CDR2 SMNVEV (reference sequence). Between the trimmed V and J ends, which lost 5 bases and 4 bases, there was a span of 14 bases. The CDR3 sequence is CASSPRRGFNEKLFF. The CDR3 coding sequence is TGTGCCAGCAGTCCTCGACGGGGATTTAATGAAAAACTGTTTTTT.

This clone showed up just a few times. The chain carries TRBV5-1 and TRBJ1-4; no clear D. CDR3 length equals 15 residues. Germline V gives CDR1 SGHRS, CDR2 YFSETQ. V lost 4 bases and J lost 5, with 15 bases in between. In nucleotides, the CDR3 is TGCGCCAGCAGCCCCGGAGGGCAGGCCAATGAAAAACTGTTTTTT. This gives the protein CASSPGGQANEKLFF.

As for this clone: The germline gene is not matched at one end of the junction; a read error may be the cause. The chain employs TRBV7-7 and TRBJ2-5, with 7 bases lining up with TRBD2. Germline V gene lookup returns CDR1 SSHAT and CDR2 FNYEAQ (reference sequence). The CDR3 has 14 residues. The CDR3 loop reads CASSLYGGEETQYF. The DNA for the CDR3 is TGTGCTAGCAGCTTATATGGGGGGGAAGAGACCCAGTACTTC.

V gene TRBV7-9 combines with J gene TRBJ2-5, with TRBD2 identical over 11 bases. The germline CDR1 and CDR2 sequences are SEHNR and FQNEAQ (reference sequence). The trim removed 5 bases at V and 1 base at J, leaving 6 bases unmatched. The CDR3 has 16 amino acids. CDR3 sequence reads: CASSPGLAGLQETQYF. In nucleotides, the CDR3 is TGTGCCAGCAGCCCTGGACTAGCGGGCCTCCAAGAGACCCAGTACTTC.

V and J are TRBV7-9 and TRBJ2-7, with 8 positions matching TRBD2. CDR1 and CDR2 (germline): SEHNR, FQNEAQ (reference sequence). After removal of 5 bases from V and 3 bases from J, the junction contained 9 bases not matched to a gene. There are 15 residues in the CDR3. CDR3 sequence: CASSAAGGRFYEQYF. The CDR3 DNA reads TGTGCCAGCAGCGCCGCGGGGGGCCGATTCTACGAGCAGTACTTC.

The chain links TRBV6-5 to TRBJ2-7, with TRBD1 identical over 11 bases. The CDR3 runs 16 residues. J lost 7 bases, V lost 2 bases, and 10 bases had no gene match. Germline loops: CDR1 MNHEY, CDR2 SVGAGI. CDR3 DNA: TGTGCCAGCAGTTACGAGAACGGACAGGGGGCCGGAGAGCAGTACTTC. It codes for CASSYENGQGAGEQYF.

The chain uses TRBV30 and TRBJ1-1; D is unclear. Germline values: CDR1 GTSNPN, CDR2 SVGIG (reference sequence). Trimming left V 3 bases short and J 7 bases short, with 6 bases between. The CDR3 length is 10 residues. The CDR3 region is CAWSGIEAFF. The CDR3, as DNA: TGTGCCTGGAGCGGGATTGAAGCTTTCTTT.